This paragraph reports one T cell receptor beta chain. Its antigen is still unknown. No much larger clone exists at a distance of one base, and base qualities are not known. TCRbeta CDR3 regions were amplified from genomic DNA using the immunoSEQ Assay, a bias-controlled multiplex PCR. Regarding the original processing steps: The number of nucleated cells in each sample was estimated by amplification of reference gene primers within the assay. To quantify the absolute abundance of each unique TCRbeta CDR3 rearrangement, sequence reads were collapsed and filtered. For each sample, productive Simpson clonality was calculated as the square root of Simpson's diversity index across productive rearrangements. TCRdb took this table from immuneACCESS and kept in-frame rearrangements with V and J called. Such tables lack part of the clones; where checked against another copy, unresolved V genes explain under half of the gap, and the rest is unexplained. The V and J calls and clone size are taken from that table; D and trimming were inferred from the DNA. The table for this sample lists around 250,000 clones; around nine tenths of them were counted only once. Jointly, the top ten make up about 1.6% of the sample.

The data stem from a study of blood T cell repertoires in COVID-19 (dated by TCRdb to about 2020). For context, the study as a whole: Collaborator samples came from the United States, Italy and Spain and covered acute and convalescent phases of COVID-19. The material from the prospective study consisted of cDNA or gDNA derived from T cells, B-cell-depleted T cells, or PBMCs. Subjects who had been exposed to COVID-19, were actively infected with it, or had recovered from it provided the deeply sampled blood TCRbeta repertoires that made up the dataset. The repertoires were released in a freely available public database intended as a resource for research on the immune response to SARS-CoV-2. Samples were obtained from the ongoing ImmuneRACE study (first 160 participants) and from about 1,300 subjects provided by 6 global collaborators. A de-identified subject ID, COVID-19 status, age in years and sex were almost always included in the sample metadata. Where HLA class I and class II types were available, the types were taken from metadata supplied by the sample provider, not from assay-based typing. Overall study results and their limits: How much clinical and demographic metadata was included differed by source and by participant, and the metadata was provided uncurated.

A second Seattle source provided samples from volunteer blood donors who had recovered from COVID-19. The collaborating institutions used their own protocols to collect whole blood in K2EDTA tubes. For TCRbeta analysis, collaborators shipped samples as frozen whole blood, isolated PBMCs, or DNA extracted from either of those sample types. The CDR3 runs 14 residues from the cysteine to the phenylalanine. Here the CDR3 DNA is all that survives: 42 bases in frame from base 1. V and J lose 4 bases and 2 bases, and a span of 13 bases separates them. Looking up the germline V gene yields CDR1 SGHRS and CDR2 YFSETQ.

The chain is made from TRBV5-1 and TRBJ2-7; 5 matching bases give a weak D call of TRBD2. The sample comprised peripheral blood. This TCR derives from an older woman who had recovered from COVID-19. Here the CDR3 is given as CASSPRASTYEQYF. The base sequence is TGCGCCAGCAGCCCCCGGGCTAGCACCTACGAGCAGTACTTC.